Sequencing of this TCR beta chain was carried out in a study of blood T cell repertoires in COVID-19. Looking at the study overall: Acute and convalescent COVID-19 specimens originated in the United States, Italy and Spain.

Recruitment covered 20 to 25 US areas and drew participants whose ages spanned about 18 to 100 years. Which cohort a participant joined came from the clinical history participants gave. Germline lookup yields CDR1 SGHTA and CDR2 FQGNSA. This CDR3 comprises 15 residues. Trimming took off 6 bases at V and 0 bases at J, with 14 bases between the two ends. In the original workflow: Reference gene primer amplification yielded estimated nucleated cell counts. Libraries were prepared by immunoSEQ multiplex PCR; TCRdb keeps only in-frame clonotypes and omits some of them. V, J and clone size derive from that table, while D and trimming were established from the DNA sequence. Of more than 200,000 clones listed, just over 85% were seen once; the top ten hold under 2%.

V and J are TRBV7-2 and TRBJ2-5; tentative D call: TRBD1 (6 bases). The clonotype comes from a man aged 40-50 years who had recovered from COVID-19. Sequencing was performed on PBMCs or T cells enriched from blood (not recorded which). CDR3 nucleotide sequence: TGTGCCAGCAGTTCCCTCGGGACACACCAAGAGACCCAGTACTTC. As protein: CASSSLGTHQETQYF.